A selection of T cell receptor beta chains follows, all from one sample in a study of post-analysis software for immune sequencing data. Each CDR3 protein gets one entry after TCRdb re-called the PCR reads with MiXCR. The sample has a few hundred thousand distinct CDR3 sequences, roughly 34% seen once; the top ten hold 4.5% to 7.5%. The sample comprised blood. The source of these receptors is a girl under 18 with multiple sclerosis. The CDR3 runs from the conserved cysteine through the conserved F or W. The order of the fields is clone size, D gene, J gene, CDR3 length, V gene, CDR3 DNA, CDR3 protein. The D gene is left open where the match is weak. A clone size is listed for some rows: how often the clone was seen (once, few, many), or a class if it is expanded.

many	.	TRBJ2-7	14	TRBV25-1	TGTGCCAGCAGTATTTCAGGGGCGCAGGGCGAGCAGTACTTC	CASSISGAQGEQYF
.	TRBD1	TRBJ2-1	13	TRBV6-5	TGTGCCAGCAGTGCGAACACAGGGGATGAGCAGTTCTTC	CASSANTGDEQFF
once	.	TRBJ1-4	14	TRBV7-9	TGTACCAGCAGCCGCCAAGAGGGGACCAAAAAACTGTTTTTT	CTSSRQEGTKKLFF
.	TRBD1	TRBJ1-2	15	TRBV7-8	TGTGCCAGCAGTCGGACAGGGGGGACTAACTATGGCTACACCTTC	CASSRTGGTNYGYTF
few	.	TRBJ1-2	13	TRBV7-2	TGTGCCAGCAGCTTAGCAAGGGACGGAGGCTACACCTTC	CASSLARDGGYTF
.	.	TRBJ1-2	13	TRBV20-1	TGCAGCGTGGATAGTTTGGACCCCTGTGGCTACACCTTC	CSVDSLDPCGYTF
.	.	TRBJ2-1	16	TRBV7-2	TGTGCCAGCAGCTTATCACAGGGTAGGGGCTACAATGAGCAGTTCTTC	CASSLSQGRGYNEQFF
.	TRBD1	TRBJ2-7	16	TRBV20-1	TGCAGTGCTAGAGATCCCAGAATGAGGGGGCTGTGGGAGCAGTACTTC	CSARDPRMRGLWEQYF
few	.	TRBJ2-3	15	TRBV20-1	TGCAGCCCACCCAAAAACAGGGACGGGACAGATACGCAGTATTTT	CSPPKNRDGTDTQYF
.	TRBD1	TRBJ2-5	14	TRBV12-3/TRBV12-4	TGTGCCAGCAGTTTCCGGGACAGGGGAGGGACCCAGTACTTC	CASSFRDRGGTQYF
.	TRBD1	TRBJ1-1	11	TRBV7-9	TGTGGGGGACAGGGGAACACTGAAGCTTTCTTT	CGGQGNTEAFF
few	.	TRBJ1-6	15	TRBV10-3	TGTGCCATCAGTGATCAAGGCTCCTATAATTCACCCCTCCACTTT	CAISDQGSYNSPLHF
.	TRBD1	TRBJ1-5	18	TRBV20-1	TGCAGTGCTAGAGCCATCGCTACAGGGGCGAGTAGCAATCAGCCCCAGCATTTT	CSARAIATGASSNQPQHF
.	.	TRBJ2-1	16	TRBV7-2	TGTGCCAGCAGCTTAGAAGGTACCTTCTCCTACAATGAGCAGTTCTTC	CASSLEGTFSYNEQFF
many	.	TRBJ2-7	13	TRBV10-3	TGTGCCATCAGTGAGCATAGCACTAACGAGCAGTACTTC	CAISEHSTNEQYF
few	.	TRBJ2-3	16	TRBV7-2	TGTGCCAGCAGCCCCATCGGGGGCGGATCCACAGATACGCAGTATTTT	CASSPIGGGSTDTQYF
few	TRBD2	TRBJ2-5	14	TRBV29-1	TGCAGCTCGGGACTAGCGGGGAAGGGTGAGACCCAGTACTTC	CSSGLAGKGETQYF
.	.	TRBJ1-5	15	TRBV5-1	TGCGCCAGCAGCTTGGGGGGTACCGACAATCAGCCCCAGCATTTT	CASSLGGTDNQPQHF
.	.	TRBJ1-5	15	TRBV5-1	TGCGCCAGCAGCTTGGCCGGACTGGGCAATCAGCCCCAGCATTTT	CASSLAGLGNQPQHF
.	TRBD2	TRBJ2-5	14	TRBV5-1	TGCGCCAGCAGCTTGGTTACTAGCGGTGAGACCCAGTACTTC	CASSLVTSGETQYF
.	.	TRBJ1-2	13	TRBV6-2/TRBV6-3	TGTGCCAGCAGTTACGCCCCTCCTTATGGCTACACCTTC	CASSYAPPYGYTF
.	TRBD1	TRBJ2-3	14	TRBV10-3	TGTGCCATCTGGACAGGCGCGTTCACAGATACGCAGTATTTT	CAIWTGAFTDTQYF
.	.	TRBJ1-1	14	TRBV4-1	TGCGCCAGCAGCCAATTCTACGGAAACACTGAAGCTTTCTTT	CASSQFYGNTEAFF
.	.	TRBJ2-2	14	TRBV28	TGTGCCAGCAGTTCCCCCGGGTACACCGGGGAGCTGTTTTTT	CASSSPGYTGELFF
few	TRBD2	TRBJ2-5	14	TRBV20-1	TGCAGTGCTAGAAGCGGGGGGGCCGTTGAGACCCAGTACTTC	CSARSGGAVETQYF
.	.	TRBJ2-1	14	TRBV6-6	TGTGCCAGCAGTTATGGGACGGCAGACAATGAGCAGTTCTTC	CASSYGTADNEQFF
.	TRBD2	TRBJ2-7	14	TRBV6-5	TGTGCCAGCAGGCCTAGCGGGAGGAACTACGAGGAGTACTTC	CASRPSGRNYEEYF
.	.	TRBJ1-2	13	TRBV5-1	TGCGCCAGCAGCTTGTTACCGAACTATGGCTACACCTTC	CASSLLPNYGYTF
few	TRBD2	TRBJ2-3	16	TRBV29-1	TGCAGCGTTTCAACCGCGACTAGCACACTCACAGATACGCAGTATTTT	CSVSTATSTLTDTQYF
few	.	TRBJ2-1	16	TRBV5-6	TGTGCCAGCAGCGGGGCAGGGAGGCCATCCTACAATGAGCAGTTCTTC	CASSGAGRPSYNEQFF
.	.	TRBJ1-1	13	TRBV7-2	TGTGCCAGCAGCTTTGGGACATACACTGAAGCTTTCTTT	CASSFGTYTEAFF
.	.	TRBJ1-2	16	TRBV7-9	TGTGCCAGCAGCCATGGGGGGGCCTCGCCTTCGGCTGGCTACACCTTC	CASSHGGASPSAGYTF
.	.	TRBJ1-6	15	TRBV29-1	TGCAGCGTGGCCTACGAGGGGGTTCCAAACTCACCCCTCCACTTT	CSVAYEGVPNSPLHF
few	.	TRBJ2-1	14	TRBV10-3	TGTGCCATCAGTGAGCCAGACGGGTACAATGAGCAGTTCTTC	CAISEPDGYNEQFF
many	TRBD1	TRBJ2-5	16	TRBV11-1	TGTGCCAGCAGCCTACTAGCCGGGACAGGGAGAGAGACCCAGTACTTC	CASSLLAGTGRETQYF
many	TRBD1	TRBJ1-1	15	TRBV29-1	TGCAGCGTTTCGCCGGGACAGAATATGAACACTGAAGCTTTCTTT	CSVSPGQNMNTEAFF
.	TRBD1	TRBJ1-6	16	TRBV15	TGTGCCGCCAGCAGGAGAACCGGGACAGGGACTTCACCCCTCCACTTT	CAASRRTGTGTSPLHF
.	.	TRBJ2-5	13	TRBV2	TGTGCCAGCAGGAGGGACTTACAAGAGACCCAGTACTTC	CASRRDLQETQYF
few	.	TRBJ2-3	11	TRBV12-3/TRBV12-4	TGTGCCAGCAGTGCAAAGAAAGCGCAGTATTTT	CASSAKKAQYF
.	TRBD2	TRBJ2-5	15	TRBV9	TGTGCCAGCAGCGTGAGGGCTAGCGGAGGGAAGACCCAGTACTTC	CASSVRASGGKTQYF
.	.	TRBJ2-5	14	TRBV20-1	TGCAGTGCTAGAGAAACGGGACTTGGGGAGACCCAGTACTTC	CSARETGLGETQYF
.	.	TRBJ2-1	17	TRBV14	TGTGCCAGCAGCCAAGATCGGCGAGGGGAGCGGGTGGATGAGCAGTTCTTC	CASSQDRRGERVDEQFF
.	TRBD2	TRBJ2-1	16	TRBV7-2	TGTGCCAGCAGCTCTGGACTAGCGGGGGAATACAATGAGCAGTTCTTC	CASSSGLAGEYNEQFF
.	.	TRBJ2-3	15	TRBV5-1	TGCGCCAGCAGCTTGGTAGGATCCCACACAGATACGCAGTATTTT	CASSLVGSHTDTQYF
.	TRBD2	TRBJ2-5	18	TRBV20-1	TGCAGTGCTAGAGAGCTTGCGGGGGGGCTTAATCACCAAGAGACCCAGTACTTC	CSARELAGGLNHQETQYF
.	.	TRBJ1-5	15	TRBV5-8	TGTGCCAACAGCTTCAGGGGCGGGGGCAATCAGCCCCAGCATTTT	CANSFRGGGNQPQHF
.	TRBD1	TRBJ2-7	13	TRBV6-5	TGTGCCAGTTCCGACAGGGCGAACTACGAGCAGTACTTC	CASSDRANYEQYF
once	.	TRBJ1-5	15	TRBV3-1	TGTGCCAGCAGCCCTACGTGGAAGAGCAATCAGCCCCAGCATTTT	CASSPTWKSNQPQHF